This TCR beta chain was recorded in a study of cytomegalovirus exposure and HLA in healthy donors. A remark on this clone: Its target is not known.

The study, taken as a whole, reports: As immune exposure information, only CMV serostatus was available. A later analysis found most CMV-associated TCR beta chains apparently HLA-restricted. Reportedly, cytomegalovirus status was diagnosed with high sensitivity and specificity. A likely sequencing artifact accounted for one observed cluster of highly shared sequence variants.

This CDR3 is built from 16 residues. Per the germline V gene, CDR1 is SGHVS and CDR2 is FQNEAQ. With V trimmed by 2 bases and J by 0 bases, 3 bases remained unmatched. PCR was performed using 60 Vbeta and 13 Jbeta primers. Clones were sequenced by immunoSEQ multiplex PCR, and TCRdb holds only the in-frame ones, with some missing. The sample contains under 150,000 clones, roughly 86% of which appear only once. The sequencing input was PBMCs. This rearrangement joins TRBV7-8 to TRBJ2-5; 10 nucleotides align to TRBD2. The TCR was taken from a man between 18 and 35 years old in good health and CMV-seronegative. The CDR3 nucleotides read TGTGCCAGCAGCTTAAGAGCGGGGGGGTACCAAGAGACCCAGTACTTC. Protein product: CASSLRAGGYQETQYF.